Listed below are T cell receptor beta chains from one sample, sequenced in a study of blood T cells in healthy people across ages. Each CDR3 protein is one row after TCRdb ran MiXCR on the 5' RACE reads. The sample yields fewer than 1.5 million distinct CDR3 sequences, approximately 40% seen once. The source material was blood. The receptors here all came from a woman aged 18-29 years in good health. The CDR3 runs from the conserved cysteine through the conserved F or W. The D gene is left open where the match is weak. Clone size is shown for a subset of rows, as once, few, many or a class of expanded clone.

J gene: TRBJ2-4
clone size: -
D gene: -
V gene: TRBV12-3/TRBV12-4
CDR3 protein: CASTTSGPDGQYF
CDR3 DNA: TGTGCCAGCACCACTTCCGGGCCAGACGGGCAGTACTTC

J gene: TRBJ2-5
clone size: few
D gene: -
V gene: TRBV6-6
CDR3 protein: CASNRGTETQYF
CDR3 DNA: TGTGCCAGCAATCGGGGCACAGAGACCCAGTACTTC

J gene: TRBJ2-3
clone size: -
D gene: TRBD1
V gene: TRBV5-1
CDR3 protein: CASSFPVAGTGRDTQYF
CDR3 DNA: TGCGCCAGCAGCTTTCCCGTCGCCGGGACAGGGAGGGATACGCAGTATTTT

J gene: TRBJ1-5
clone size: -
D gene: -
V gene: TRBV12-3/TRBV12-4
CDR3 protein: CASSLESGRNQPQHF
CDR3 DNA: TGTGCCAGCAGCCTAGAATCGGGGAGGAATCAGCCCCAGCATTTT

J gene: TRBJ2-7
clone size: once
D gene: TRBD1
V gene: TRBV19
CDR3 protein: CATMGTGGYEQYF
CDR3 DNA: TGTGCCACGATGGGGACAGGGGGCTACGAGCAGTACTTC

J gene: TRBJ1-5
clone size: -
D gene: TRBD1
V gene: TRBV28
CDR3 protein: CASSSEPGQGVNQPQHF
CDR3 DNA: TGTGCCAGCAGTTCCGAACCGGGACAGGGTGTTAATCAGCCCCAGCATTTT

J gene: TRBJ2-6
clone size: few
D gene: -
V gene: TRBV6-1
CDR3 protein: CASRDLGSGANVLTF
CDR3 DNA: TGTGCCAGCAGGGACCTAGGCTCTGGGGCCAACGTCCTGACTTTC

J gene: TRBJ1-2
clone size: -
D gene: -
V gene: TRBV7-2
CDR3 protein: CASSRRVWVYGYTF
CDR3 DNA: TGTGCCAGCAGCCGCAGGGTGTGGGTCTATGGCTACACCTTC

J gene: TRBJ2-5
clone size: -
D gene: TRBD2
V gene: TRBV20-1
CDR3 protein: CSASSSGRGETQYF
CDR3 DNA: TGCAGTGCTAGTAGTAGCGGGAGAGGAGAGACCCAGTACTTC

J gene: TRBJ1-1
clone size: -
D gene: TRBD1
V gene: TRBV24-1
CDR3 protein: CATSDPQGTEAFF
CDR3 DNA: TGTGCCACCAGTGATCCACAGGGGACTGAAGCTTTCTTT

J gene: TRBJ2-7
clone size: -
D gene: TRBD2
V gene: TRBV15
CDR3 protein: CATSRDRSGSGGSYNEQYF
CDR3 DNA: TGTGCCACCAGCAGAGATCGGTCGGGTAGCGGGGGTTCCTACAATGAGCAGTACTTC

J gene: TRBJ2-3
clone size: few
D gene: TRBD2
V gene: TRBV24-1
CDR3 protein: CATSPGTSADTQYF
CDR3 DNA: TGTGCCACCAGTCCCGGGACTAGCGCTGATACGCAGTATTTT

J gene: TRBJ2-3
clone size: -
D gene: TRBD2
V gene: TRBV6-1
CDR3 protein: CASSEHLTSGRARGTQYF
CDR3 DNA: TGTGCCAGCAGTGAACACCTGACTAGCGGGAGGGCCCGGGGGACGCAGTATTTT